This record covers a single T cell receptor beta chain. Its target is not known. One end of the junction is discordant with germline, which a read error may explain. Germline V gene lookup returns CDR1 LNHNV and CDR2 YYDKDF (reference sequence). The CDR3 has 13 amino acids. This record belongs to a study of T cell responses to AZD1222 COVID-19 vaccine. Clones were sequenced by immunoSEQ multiplex PCR, and TCRdb holds only the in-frame ones, with some missing. Among approximately 50,000 clones listed, more than 80% were seen once. The study, taken as a whole, reports: Vaccination with two AZD1222 doses was followed by a rise in Spike-specific TCR breadth and depth. Vaccine-associated CD4 TCRs ranged over spike, dominating at 160-218 and 743-854. There were mostly white British donors and more females than males, and clonal diversity was possibly underestimated.

The sequencing used peripheral blood, collected on day 0 of MenACWY control vaccination. The clonotype comes from an adult in good health. V usage is TRBV15 and J usage is TRBJ2-3, with D possibly TRBD2 on 5 matching bases. The DNA for the CDR3 is TGTGCCACCAGAAGAGGGAAGGAAGATACGCAGTATTTT. This sequence encodes CATRRGKEDTQYF.